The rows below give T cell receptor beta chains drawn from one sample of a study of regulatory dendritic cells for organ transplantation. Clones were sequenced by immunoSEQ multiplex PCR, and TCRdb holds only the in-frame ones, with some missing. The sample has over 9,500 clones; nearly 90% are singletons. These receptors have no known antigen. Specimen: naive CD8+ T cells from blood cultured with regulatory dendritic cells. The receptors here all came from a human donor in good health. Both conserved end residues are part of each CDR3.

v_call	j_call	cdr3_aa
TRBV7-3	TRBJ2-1	CASSFIRGEYNEQFF
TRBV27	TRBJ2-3	CASTQGVFSTDTQYF
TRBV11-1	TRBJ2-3	CASSFLRAGSTDTQYF
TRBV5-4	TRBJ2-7	CASSSFSGGSSYEQYF
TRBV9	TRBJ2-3	CASSEISDTQYF
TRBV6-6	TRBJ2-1	CASSLGEFEQFF
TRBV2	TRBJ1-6	CASNGPNNSPLHF
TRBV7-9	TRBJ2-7	CASSSSGRTYEQYF
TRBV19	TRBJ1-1	CASSIDLEGMAFF
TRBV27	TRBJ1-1	CASSLWGGADTEAFF
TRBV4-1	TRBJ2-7	CASSQTGPYEQYF
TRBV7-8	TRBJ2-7	CASSPAGGPYEQYF
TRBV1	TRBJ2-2	CTSSQASGGGTGELFF
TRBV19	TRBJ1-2	CASSTSLQGHYGYTF
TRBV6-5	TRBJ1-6	CASSEGTGNSPLHF
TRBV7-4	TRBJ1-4	CASSLDREKLFF
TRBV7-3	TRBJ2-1	CASSSGLAGEGNEQFF
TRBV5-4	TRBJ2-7	CASSWGPAYEQYF
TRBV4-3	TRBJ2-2	CASSQDRANTGELFF
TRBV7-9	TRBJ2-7	CASGRTYEQYF
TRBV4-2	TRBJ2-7	CASSLGRGPYEQYF
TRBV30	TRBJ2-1	CAWSESGQGAYEQFF
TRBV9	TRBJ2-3	CASSVDGGAGADTQYF
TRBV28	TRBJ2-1	CASSLWSGEQFF
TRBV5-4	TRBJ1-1	CASSPDAMTGELQTF
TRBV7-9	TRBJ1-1	CASSLGEGNTEAFF
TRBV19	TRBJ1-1	CASSISANTEAFF
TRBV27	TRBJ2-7	CASRVGLNEQYF
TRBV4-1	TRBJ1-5	CASSQEGLGARGQPQHF
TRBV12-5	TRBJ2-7	CASAPHGGYEQYF
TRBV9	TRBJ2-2	CASSVVVSLPPTNTFSGELFF
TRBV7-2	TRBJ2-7	CASNGGVGFYEQYF
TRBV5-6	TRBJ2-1	CASSATGVLMFF
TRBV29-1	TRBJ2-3	CSVGEVATDTQYF
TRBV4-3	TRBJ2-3	CASSLSTLARSDTQYF
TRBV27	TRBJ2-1	CASSWGQGNEQFF
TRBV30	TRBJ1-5	CAWTRPGQGYQPQHF
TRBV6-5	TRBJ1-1	CASSYFLPGVPPEAFF
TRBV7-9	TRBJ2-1	CASSLDRAEQFF
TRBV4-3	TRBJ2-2	CASSPRRAGELFF
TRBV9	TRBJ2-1	CASSAGSGNNNEQFF
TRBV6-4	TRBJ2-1	CASSDSSGGANEQFF
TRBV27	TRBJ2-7	CASSLSPVVYEQYF
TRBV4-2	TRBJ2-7	CASSSGTQTYEQYF
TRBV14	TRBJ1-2	CASSQDNSYGYTF
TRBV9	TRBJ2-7	CASSVAVSQSYEQYF
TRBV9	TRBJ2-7	CASSPLGDISPYEQYF
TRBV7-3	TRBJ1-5	CASSHPRRGDREYIGNQPQHF
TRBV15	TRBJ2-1	CATSRRDAPYNEQFF